This T cell receptor (beta chain) was identified during a study of cytomegalovirus exposure and HLA in healthy donors. Study outcomes and limitations: Among the CMV-associated chains, a few were confirmed in vitro as specific for CMV antigens. Reports indicated that the classifier achieved high specificity and sensitivity in diagnosing cytomegalovirus status. Among TCR beta chains, those listed as cytomegalovirus-associated numbered roughly 150. Among TCR sequences, most were rare, though some public TCRs appeared in many donors.

Details on this clone: Its antigen is currently unknown. At one boundary the junction diverges from the germline segment, which might be a read error.

Sequenced by immunoSEQ multiplex PCR; TCRdb stores in-frame clones only, minus some. Of around 80,000 clones listed, approximately 95% are singletons. The germline gives CDR1 SEHNR, CDR2 FQNEAQ (reference sequence). The CDR3 runs 12 residues. This receptor was obtained from a woman between 18 and 29 years old in good health and CMV-seronegative. The sequenced material came from PBMCs. V and J are TRBV7-9 and TRBJ2-7; 9 nucleotides agree with TRBD1. CDR3 sequence: CASSLETGGTIF. The CDR3 nucleotides are TGTGCCAGCAGCTTAGAGACAGGGGGAACTATCTTC.